The 14 T cell receptor beta chains presented below share a single source sample, sequenced in a study of graft-versus-host responses after intestinal transplantation. Antigens of these TCRs are unknown. Produced via immunoSEQ multiplex PCR; TCRdb's table is partial and in-frame only. The data contain 90,000 to 150,000 clones, 85% to 95% of them singletons. Sequencing used unstimulated CD8+ T cells sorted from spleen or lymph node cells, obtained before intestinal transplant. The receptors stem from a human donor who received an intestinal transplant.

The V and J genes are TRBV28 and TRBJ2-7; 12 bases are a match to TRBD2. This CDR3 has 18 residues. CDR1 MDHEN and CDR2 SYDVKM come from the germline V gene. Losses at the gene ends were 4 bases for V and 1 base for J; bases not matched to a gene: 11. The CDR3 DNA reads TGTGCCAGCAGTTATAGACTAGCGGGAGAGATGGGGTCCTACGAGCAGTACTTC. Amino acids: CASSYRLAGEMGSYEQYF. Based on the CDR3 plus reference TRBV28 and TRBJ2-7, the full variable domain is DVKVTQSSRYLVKRTGEKVFLECVQDMDHENMFWYRQDPGLGLRLIYFSYDVKMKEKGDIPEGYSVSREKKERFSLILESASTNQTSMYLCASSYRLAGEMGSYEQYFGPGTRLTVT.

V gene TRBV28 combines with J gene TRBJ2-1; D perhaps matches TRBD1 (5 bases). V was clipped by 5 bases and J by 8 bases, with 19 bases between them. The CDR3 is made up of 15 amino acids. Germline V gene data show CDR1 as MDHEN and CDR2 as SYDVKM. CDR3 nucleotide sequence: TGTGCCAGCAGTCCCTGGGGCTCGGAAGCAGATGAGCAGTTCTTC. Translated, it gives CASSPWGSEADEQFF.

V usage is TRBV4-1 and J usage is TRBJ1-5; D uncertain. This CDR3 comprises 14 residues. Germline values: CDR1 MGHRA, CDR2 YSYEKL. V dropped 3 bases and J dropped 3 bases, with 9 bases sitting between them. This CDR3 is CASSHKVTNQPQHF. CDR3 sequence (DNA): TGCGCCAGCAGCCATAAAGTGACCAATCAGCCCCAGCATTTT.

This chain uses TRBV20-1 with TRBJ1-1, with D perhaps matching TRBD1 (5 bases). The CDR3 runs 11 residues. CDR1 is DFQATT and CDR2 is SNEGSKA in the germline V gene (reference sequence). The CDR3 is CRSGGGTEAFF. The DNA for the CDR3 is TGCAGGAGCGGGGGAGGGACTGAAGCTTTCTTT.

This chain joins TRBV28 and TRBJ2-6; TRBD1 matches at 8 bases. The CDR3 runs to 20 residues. Unmatched junction bases numbered 17, after V lost 5 bases and J lost 2 bases. CDR1 and CDR2 (germline): MDHEN, SYDVKM. CDR3 in amino acids: CASSTPDFQGAKTGANVLTF. CDR3 in DNA: TGTGCCAGCAGTACCCCGGACTTCCAGGGGGCTAAGACTGGGGCCAACGTCCTGACTTTC. The full variable domain, with the rest looked up from reference TRBV28 and TRBJ2-6, is DVKVTQSSRYLVKRTGEKVFLECVQDMDHENMFWYRQDPGLGLRLIYFSYDVKMKEKGDIPEGYSVSREKKERFSLILESASTNQTSMYLCASSTPDFQGAKTGANVLTFGAGSRLTVL.

In this sample, this clone turned up once. This chain joins TRBV6-5 and TRBJ1-1; possibly TRBD1 for D (6 bases). The length of the CDR3 is 14 residues. The V end lost 5 bases, the J end lost 3 bases, and 13 bases lay between the germline ends. CDR1 MNHEY and CDR2 SVGAGI come from the germline V gene. In nucleotides, the CDR3 is TGTGCCAGCAGTAAGGGACAAAGGGACACTGAAGCTTTCTTT. It codes for CASSKGQRDTEAFF.

The rearrangement joins TRBV19 to TRBJ1-1, with D unclear. V lost 3 bases and J lost 0, with 11 bases in between. This CDR3 spans 15 amino acids. Germline V gene data show CDR1 as LNHDA and CDR2 as SQIVND (reference sequence). CDR3 sequence: CASSIARNMNTEAFF. The CDR3 DNA is TGTGCCAGTAGTATCGCCCGGAACATGAACACTGAAGCTTTCTTT. Supplemented by reference TRBV19 and TRBJ1-1, the full variable domain reads DGGITQSPKYLFRKEGQNVTLSCEQNLNHDAMYWYRQDPGQGLRLIYYSQIVNDFQKGDIAEGYSVSREKKESFPLTVTSAQKNPTAFYLCASSIARNMNTEAFFGQGTRLTVV.

This chain links TRBV6-6 with TRBJ2-7, with TRBD1 matching 9 bases. Germline loops: CDR1 MNHNY, CDR2 SVGAGI (reference sequence). This CDR3 has 16 residues. The J segment lost 2 bases and the V segment lost 2 bases, leaving 7 bases of the junction unmatched. DNA of the CDR3: TGTGCCAGCAGTTACCCGGGACAGGGTTTCACCTACGAGCAGTACTTC. It yields the protein CASSYPGQGFTYEQYF.

This rearrangement joins TRBV19 to TRBJ1-6; D gene ambiguous. V dropped 6 bases and J dropped 13 bases, with 13 bases sitting between them. The CDR3 is 12 residues long. The germline V gene has CDR1 LNHDA and CDR2 SQIVND (reference sequence). CDR3: CASSFPSAPLHF. CDR3 nucleotides: TGTGCCAGTAGCTTCCCCTCGGCCCCCCTCCACTTT.

The rearrangement uses TRBV28 and TRBJ2-1, with 12 bases fitting TRBD2. V shed 5 bases and J 8 bases; nucleotides not matched to a gene: 7. Germline assignment: CDR1 MDHEN and CDR2 SYDVKM. This CDR3 is built from 15 residues. The CDR3 DNA is TGTGCCAGCAGTCCCAGACTAGCGGGAGCATATGAGCAGTTCTTC. It yields the protein CASSPRLAGAYEQFF.

This clone was picked up one time. The chain links TRBV28 to TRBJ1-1; D gene unclear. CDR1 and CDR2 from the germline V gene are MDHEN and SYDVKM. This CDR3 spans 16 amino acids. Deletions cut 2 bases from V and 0 bases from J, with 13 bases between. This chain's CDR3 is CASSLGPQEVNTEAFF. The DNA of the CDR3 is TGTGCCAGCAGTTTAGGGCCCCAAGAAGTGAACACTGAAGCTTTCTTT.

The chain employs TRBV28 and TRBJ2-7; D might be TRBD1 or TRBD2, each matching 5 bases. The V gene's germline CDR1 is MDHEN and CDR2 SYDVKM. The V and J ends lost 6 bases and 2 bases respectively, with 11 bases between them. This CDR3 contains 13 residues. CDR3 in amino acids: CASRGVRPYEQYF. CDR3 sequence (DNA): TGTGCCAGCAGGGGGGTTCGGCCCTACGAGCAGTACTTC.

Worth noting for this clone: An end of the junction does not agree with germline; a read error may underlie this. This chain connects TRBV12-5 to TRBJ2-5; no definite D call. The CDR3 spans 8 residues. Looked up from germline, CDR1 is LGHNT and CDR2 is FRNRAP. CDR3 region: CRSETQYF. CDR3 DNA: TGCCGCTCGGAGACCCAGTACTTC.

V is TRBV19 and J is TRBJ1-5; a weak D match, TRBD1 (5 bases). Germline lookup yields CDR1 LNHDA and CDR2 SQIVND (reference sequence). Trimming took 5 bases from V and 11 from J, leaving 19 bases between them. The CDR3 contains 14 residues. The CDR3 DNA reads as TGTGCCAGTAGTCCGGGACGGGACGGTGGGTCCCAGCATTTT. It translates to CASSPGRDGGSQHF.